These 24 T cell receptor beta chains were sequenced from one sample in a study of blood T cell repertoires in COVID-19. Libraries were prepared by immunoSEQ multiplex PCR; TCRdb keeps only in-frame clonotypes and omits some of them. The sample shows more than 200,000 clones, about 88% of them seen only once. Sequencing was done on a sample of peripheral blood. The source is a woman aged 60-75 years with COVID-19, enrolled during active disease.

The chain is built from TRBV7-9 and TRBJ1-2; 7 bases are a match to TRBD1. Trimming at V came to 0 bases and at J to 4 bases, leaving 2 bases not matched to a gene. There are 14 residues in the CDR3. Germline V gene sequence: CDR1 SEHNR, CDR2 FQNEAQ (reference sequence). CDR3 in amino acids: CASSLAGQPYGYTF. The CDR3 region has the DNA TGTGCCAGCAGCTTAGCGGGACAGCCCTATGGCTACACCTTC.

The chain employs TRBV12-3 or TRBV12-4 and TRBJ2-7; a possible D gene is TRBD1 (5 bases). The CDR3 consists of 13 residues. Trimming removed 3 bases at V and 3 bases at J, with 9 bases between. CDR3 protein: CASSFPDSYEQYF. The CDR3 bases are TGTGCCAGCAGTTTCCCCGACAGCTACGAGCAGTACTTC.

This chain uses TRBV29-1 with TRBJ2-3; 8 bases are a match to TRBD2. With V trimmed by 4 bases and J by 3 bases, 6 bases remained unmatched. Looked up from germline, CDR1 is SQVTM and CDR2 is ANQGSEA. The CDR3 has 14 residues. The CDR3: CSVVPAGVTDTQYF. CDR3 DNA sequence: TGCAGCGTTGTCCCAGCGGGAGTTACAGATACGCAGTATTTT.

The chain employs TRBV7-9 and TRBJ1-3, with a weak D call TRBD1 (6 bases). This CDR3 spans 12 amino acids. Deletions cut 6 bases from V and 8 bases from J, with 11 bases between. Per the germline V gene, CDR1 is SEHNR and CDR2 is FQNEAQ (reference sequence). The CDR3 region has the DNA TGTGCCAGCAGGGTGGGGGCCTACACCATATATTTT. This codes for CASRVGAYTIYF.

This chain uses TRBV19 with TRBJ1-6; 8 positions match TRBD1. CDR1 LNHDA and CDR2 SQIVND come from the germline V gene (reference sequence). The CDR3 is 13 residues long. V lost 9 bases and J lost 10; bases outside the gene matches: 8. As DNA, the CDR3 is TGTGCCAGCAAGGACAGGGTAGGCTCACCCCTCCACTTT. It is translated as CASKDRVGSPLHF.

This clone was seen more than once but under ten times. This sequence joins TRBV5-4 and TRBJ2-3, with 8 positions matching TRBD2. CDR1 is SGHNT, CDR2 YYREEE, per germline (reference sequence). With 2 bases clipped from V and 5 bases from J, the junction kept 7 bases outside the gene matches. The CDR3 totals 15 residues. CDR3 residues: CASSFPGGPGDTQYF. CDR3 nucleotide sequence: TGTGCCAGCAGCTTTCCGGGAGGGCCGGGAGATACGCAGTATTTT.

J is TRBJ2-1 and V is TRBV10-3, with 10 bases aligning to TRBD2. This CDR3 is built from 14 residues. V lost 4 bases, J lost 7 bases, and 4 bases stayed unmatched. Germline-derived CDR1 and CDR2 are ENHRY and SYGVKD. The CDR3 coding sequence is TGTGCCATCAGTGCGGGACTAGCGAAAAATGAGCAGTTCTTC. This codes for CAISAGLAKNEQFF.

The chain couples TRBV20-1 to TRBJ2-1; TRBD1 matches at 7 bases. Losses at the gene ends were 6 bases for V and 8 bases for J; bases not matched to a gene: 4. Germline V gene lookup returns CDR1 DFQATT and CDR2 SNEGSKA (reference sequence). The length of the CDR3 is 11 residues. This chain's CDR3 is CSASTGDEQFF. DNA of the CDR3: TGCAGTGCCAGCACAGGGGATGAGCAGTTCTTC.

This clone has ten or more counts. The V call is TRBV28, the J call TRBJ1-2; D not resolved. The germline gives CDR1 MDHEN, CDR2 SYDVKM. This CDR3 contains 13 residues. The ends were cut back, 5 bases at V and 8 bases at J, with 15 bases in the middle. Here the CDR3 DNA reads TGTGCCAGCAGTGCCAACCGCAGGAACGGCTACACCTTC. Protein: CASSANRRNGYTF.

The DNA of the CDR3 is TGTGCCAGCAGCTTCGGGGACAGCCCCTACAATGAGCAGTTCTTC. Amino acids: CASSFGDSPYNEQFF. The chain recombines TRBV11-3 with TRBJ2-1, with 7 bases fitting TRBD1. V trimming: 3 bases; J trimming: 2 bases; junction bases outside the gene matches: 4. This CDR3 contains 15 residues. The germline V gene has CDR1 SGHNT and CDR2 YENEEA.

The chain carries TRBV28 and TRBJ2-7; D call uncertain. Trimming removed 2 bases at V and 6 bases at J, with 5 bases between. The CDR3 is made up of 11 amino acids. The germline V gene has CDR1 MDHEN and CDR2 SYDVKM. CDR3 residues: CASSLMAEQYF. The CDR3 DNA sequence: TGTGCCAGCAGTTTAATGGCCGAGCAGTACTTC.

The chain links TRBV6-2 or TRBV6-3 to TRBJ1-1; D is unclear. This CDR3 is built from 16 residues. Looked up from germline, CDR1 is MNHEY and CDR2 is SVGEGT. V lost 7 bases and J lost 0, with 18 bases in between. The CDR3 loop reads CASIPLKRRVNTEAFF. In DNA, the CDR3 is TGTGCCAGCATCCCATTAAAAAGGAGGGTGAACACTGAAGCTTTCTTT.

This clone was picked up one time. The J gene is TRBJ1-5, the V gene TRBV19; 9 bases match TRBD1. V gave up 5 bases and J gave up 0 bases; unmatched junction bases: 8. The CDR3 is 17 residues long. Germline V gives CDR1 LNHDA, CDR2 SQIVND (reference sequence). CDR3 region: CASSSNTGGRSNQPQHF. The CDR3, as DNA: TGTGCCAGTAGTTCCAACACAGGGGGCCGTAGCAATCAGCCCCAGCATTTT.

The CDR3 region has the DNA TGTGCCAGCAGTTTACAGGGACAGGGGCAAGGTGAAGCTTTCTTT. Translation gives CASSLQGQGQGEAFF. The chain carries TRBV6-2 or TRBV6-3 and TRBJ1-1, with 10 bases matching TRBD1. Germline trimming cut 4 bases from V and 7 bases from J; bases unmatched to any gene: 9. Germline CDR1 reads MNHEY; CDR2 reads SVGEGT. The CDR3 covers 15 residues.

CDR3 protein: CASSLFRGLPGYTF. The CDR3, as DNA: TGTGCCAGCAGCCTCTTCAGGGGCCTCCCAGGCTACACCTTC. The rearrangement links TRBV28 to TRBJ1-2, with TRBD1 as a possible D gene (6 bases). V gave up 6 bases and J gave up 8 bases, with 19 bases separating them. Per the germline V gene, CDR1 is MDHEN and CDR2 is SYDVKM. The CDR3 is 14 amino acids.

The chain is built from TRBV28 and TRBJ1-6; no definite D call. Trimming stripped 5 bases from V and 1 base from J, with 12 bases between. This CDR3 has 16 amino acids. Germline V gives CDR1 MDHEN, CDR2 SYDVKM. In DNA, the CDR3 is TGTGCCAGCAGTACATCCGGGGTGTCCTATAATTCACCCCTCCACTTT. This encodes CASSTSGVSYNSPLHF. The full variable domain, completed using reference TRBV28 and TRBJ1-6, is DVKVTQSSRYLVKRTGEKVFLECVQDMDHENMFWYRQDPGLGLRLIYFSYDVKMKEKGDIPEGYSVSREKKERFSLILESASTNQTSMYLCASSTSGVSYNSPLHFGNGTRLTVT.

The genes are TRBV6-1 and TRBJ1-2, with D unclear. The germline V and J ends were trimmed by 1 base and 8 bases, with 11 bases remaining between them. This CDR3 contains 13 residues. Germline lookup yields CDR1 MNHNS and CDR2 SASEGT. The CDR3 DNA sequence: TGTGCCAGCAGTGAAGGTCCGCGGCTCGGCTACACCTTC. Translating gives CASSEGPRLGYTF.

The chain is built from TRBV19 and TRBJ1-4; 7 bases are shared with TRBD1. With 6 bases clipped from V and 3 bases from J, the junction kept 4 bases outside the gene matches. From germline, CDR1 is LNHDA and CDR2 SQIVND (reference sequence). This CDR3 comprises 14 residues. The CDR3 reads CASRSGQPNEKLFF. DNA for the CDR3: TGTGCCAGTAGGTCGGGACAGCCTAATGAAAAACTGTTTTTT.

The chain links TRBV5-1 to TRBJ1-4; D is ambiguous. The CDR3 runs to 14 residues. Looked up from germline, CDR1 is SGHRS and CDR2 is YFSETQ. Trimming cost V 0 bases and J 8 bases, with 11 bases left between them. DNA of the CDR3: TGCGCCAGCAGCTTGGCGGGGTTGGAGGAAAAACTGTTTTTT. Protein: CASSLAGLEEKLFF.

CDR3 amino acids: CASSPVRLTGELFF. The CDR3 DNA sequence: TGTGCCAGCAGTCCCGTCAGGCTCACCGGGGAGCTGTTTTTT. This chain joins TRBV6-2 or TRBV6-3 and TRBJ2-2; no reliable D call. Per germline, CDR1 MNHEY and CDR2 SVGEGT. Deletions cut 5 bases from V and 4 bases from J, with 11 bases between. CDR3 length equals 14 residues.

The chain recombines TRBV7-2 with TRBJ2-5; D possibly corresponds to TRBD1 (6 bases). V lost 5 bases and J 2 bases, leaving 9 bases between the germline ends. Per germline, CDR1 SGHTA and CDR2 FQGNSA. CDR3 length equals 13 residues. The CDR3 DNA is TGTGCCAGCAGCCCCGGACAGCAAGAGACCCAGTACTTC. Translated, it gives CASSPGQQETQYF.

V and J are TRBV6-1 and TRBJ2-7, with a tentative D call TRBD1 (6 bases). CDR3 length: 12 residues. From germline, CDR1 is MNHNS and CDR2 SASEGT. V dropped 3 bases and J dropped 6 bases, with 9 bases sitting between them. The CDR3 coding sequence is TGTGCCAGCAGTGATTTCAGGGGCGAGCAGTACTTC. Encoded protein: CASSDFRGEQYF.

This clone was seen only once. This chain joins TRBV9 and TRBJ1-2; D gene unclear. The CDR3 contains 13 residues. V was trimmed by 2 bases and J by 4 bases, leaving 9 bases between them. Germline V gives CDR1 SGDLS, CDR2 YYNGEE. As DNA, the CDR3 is TGTGCCAGCAGCGTCGGTCGGGGCTATGGCTACACCTTC. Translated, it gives CASSVGRGYGYTF.

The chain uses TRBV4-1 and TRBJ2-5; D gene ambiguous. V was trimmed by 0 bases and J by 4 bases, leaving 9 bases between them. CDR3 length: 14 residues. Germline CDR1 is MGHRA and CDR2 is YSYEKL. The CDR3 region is CASSQDRWRETQYF. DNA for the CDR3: TGCGCCAGCAGCCAAGATCGGTGGAGAGAGACCCAGTACTTC.